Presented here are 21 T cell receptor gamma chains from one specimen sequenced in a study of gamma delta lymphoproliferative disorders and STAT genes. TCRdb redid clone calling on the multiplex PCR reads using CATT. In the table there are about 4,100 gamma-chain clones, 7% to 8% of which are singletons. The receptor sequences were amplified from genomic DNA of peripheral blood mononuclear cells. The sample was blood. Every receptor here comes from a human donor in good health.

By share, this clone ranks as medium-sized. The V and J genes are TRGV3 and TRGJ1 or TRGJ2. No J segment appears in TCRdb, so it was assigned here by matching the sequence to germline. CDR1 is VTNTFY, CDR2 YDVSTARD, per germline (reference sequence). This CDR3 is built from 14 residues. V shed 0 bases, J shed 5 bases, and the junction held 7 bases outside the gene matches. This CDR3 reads CATWDRFRDYKKLF. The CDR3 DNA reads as TGTGCCACCTGGGACAGGTTCAGGGATTATAAGAAACTCTTT.

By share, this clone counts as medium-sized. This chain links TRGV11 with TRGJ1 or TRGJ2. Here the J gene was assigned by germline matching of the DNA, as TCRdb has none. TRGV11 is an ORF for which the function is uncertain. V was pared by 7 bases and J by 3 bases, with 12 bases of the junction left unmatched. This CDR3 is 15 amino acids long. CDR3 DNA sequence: TGTGCCTGCTGGATACGTCGCCGAATTTATTATAAGAAACTCTTT. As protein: CACWIRRRIYYKKLF.

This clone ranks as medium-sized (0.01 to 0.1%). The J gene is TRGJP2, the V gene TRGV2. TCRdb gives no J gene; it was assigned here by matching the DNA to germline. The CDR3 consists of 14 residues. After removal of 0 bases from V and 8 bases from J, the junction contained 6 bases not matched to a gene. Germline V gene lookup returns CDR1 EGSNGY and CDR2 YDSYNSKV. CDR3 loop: CATWDGLGDWIKTF. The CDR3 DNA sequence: TGTGCCACCTGGGACGGGCTAGGGGATTGGATCAAGACGTTT.

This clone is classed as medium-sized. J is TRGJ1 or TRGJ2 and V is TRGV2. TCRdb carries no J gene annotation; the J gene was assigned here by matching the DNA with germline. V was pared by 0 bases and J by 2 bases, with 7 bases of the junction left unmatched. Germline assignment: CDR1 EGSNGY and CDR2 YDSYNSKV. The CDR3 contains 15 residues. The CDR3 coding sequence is TGTGCCACCTGGGACGGGTCGATGGATTATTATAAGAAACTCTTT. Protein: CATWDGSMDYYKKLF.

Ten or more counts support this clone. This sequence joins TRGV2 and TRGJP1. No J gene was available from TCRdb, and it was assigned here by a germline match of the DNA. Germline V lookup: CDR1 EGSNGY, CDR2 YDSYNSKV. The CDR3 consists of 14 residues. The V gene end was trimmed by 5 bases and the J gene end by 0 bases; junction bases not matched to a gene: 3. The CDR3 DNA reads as TGTGCCACCTGGGTCCATACCACTGGTTGGTTCAAGATATTT. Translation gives CATWVHTTGWFKIF.

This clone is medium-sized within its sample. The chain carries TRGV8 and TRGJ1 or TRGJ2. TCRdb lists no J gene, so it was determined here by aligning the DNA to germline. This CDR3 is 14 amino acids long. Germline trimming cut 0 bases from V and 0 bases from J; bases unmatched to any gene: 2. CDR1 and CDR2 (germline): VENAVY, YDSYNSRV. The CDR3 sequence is CATWDRVNYYKKLF. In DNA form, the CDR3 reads TGTGCCACCTGGGATAGGGTGAATTATTATAAGAAACTCTTT.

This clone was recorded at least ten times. This CDR3 reads CATWDPCSYYKKLF. The CDR3 region has the DNA TGTGCCACCTGGGACCCTTGTAGTTATTATAAGAAACTCTTT. This rearrangement joins TRGV2 to TRGJ1 or TRGJ2. The J gene is not listed in TCRdb, so it was assigned here from a DNA match to germline. The junction had 8 bases not matched to a gene; V was cut back by 3 bases and J by 3 bases. CDR1 and CDR2 (germline): EGSNGY, YDSYNSKV. The CDR3 is made up of 14 amino acids.

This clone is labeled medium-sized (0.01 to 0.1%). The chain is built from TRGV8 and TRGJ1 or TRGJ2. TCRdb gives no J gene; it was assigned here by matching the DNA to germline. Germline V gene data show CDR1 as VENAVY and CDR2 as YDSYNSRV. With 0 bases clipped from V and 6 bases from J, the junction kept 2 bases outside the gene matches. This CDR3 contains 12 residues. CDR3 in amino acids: CATWDRVYKKLF. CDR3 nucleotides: TGTGCCACCTGGGATAGGGTTTATAAGAAACTCTTT.

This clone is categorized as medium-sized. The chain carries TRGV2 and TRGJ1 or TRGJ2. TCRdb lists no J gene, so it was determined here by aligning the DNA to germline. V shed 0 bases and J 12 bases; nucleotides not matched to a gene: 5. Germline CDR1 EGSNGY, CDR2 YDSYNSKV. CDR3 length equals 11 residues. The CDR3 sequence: CATWDGLGKLF. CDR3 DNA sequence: TGTGCCACCTGGGACGGGCTAGGGAAACTCTTT.

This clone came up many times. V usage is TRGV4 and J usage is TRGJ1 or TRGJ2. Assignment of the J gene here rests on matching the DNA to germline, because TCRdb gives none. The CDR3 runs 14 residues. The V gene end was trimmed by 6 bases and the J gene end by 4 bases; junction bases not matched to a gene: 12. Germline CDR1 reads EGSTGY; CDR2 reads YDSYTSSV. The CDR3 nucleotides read TGTGCCACCTGGAGACTAGATTTCTATTATAAGAAACTCTTT. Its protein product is CATWRLDFYYKKLF.

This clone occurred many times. CDR3 DNA: TGTGCTGCGTGGGTGAGGGAGAAACTCTTT. This codes for CAAWVREKLF. The V call is TRGV10, the J call TRGJ1 or TRGJ2. TCRdb does not report a J gene; here it was assigned by matching the DNA to germline references. TRGV10 is recorded as an ORF, its role being uncertain. V gave up 8 bases and J gave up 11 bases; unmatched junction bases: 7. CDR3 length equals 10 residues.

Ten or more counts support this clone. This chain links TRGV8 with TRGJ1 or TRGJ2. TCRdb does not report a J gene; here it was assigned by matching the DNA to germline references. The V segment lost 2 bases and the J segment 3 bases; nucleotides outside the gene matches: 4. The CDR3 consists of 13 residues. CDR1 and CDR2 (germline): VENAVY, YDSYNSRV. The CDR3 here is CATWDTFYYKKLF. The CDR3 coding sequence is TGTGCCACCTGGGATACCTTTTATTATAAGAAACTCTTT.

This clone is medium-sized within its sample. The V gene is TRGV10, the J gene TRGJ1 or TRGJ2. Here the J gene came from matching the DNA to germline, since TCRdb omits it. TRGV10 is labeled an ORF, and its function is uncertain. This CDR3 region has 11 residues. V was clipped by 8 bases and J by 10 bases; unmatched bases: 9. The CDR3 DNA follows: TGTGCTGCGTGGAGAGGGGAGAAGAAACTCTTT. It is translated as CAAWRGEKKLF.

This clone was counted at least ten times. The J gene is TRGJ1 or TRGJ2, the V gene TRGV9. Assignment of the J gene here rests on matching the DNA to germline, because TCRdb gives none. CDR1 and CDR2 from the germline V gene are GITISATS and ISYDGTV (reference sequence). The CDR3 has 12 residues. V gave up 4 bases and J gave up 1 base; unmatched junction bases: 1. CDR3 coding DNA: TGTGCCTTGTGGGAAAATTATTATAAGAAACTCTTT. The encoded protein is CALWENYYKKLF.

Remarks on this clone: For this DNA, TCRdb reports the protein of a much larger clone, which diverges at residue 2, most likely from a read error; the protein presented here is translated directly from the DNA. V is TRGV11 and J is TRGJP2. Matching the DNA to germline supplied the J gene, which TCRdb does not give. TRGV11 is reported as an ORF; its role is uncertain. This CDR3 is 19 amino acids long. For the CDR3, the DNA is TGTACCTGCTGGATTAGAGAGGGGAGTTGGGATAGTAGTGATTGGATCAAGACGTTT. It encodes CTCWIREGSWDSSDWIKTF.

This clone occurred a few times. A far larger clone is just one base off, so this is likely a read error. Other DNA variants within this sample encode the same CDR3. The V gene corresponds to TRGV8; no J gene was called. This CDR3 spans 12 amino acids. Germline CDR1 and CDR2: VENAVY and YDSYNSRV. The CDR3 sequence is CATWKFYYKKLF. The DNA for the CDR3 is TGTGCCACCTGGAAATTTTATTATAAGAAGCTCTTT.

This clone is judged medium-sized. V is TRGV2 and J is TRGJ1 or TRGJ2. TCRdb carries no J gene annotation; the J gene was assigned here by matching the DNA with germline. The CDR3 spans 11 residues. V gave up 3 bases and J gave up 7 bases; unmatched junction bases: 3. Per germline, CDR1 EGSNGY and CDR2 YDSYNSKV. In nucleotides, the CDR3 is TGTGCCACCTGGGACTTGTATAAGAAACTCTTT. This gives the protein CATWDLYKKLF.

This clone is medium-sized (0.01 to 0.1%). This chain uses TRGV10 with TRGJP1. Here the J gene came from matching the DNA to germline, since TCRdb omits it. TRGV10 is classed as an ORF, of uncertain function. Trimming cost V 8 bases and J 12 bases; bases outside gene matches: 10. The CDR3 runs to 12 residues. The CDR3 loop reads CAAWDSPGFKIF. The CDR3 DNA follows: TGTGCTGCGTGGGATTCGCCTGGGTTCAAGATATTT.

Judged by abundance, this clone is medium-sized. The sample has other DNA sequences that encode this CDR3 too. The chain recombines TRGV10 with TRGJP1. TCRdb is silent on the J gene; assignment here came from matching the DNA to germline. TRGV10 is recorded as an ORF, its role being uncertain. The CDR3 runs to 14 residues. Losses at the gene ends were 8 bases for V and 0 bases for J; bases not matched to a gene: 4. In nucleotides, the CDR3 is TGTGCTGCGTGGGAGAATACCACTGGTTGGTTCAAGATATTT. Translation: CAAWENTTGWFKIF.

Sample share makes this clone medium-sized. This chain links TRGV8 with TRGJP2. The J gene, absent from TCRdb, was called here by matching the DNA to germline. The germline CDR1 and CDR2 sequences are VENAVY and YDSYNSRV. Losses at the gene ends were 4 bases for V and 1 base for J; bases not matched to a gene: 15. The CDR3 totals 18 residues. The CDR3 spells CATWDIFLRGSSDWIKTF. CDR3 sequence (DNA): TGTGCCACCTGGGACATATTTTTGAGGGGTAGTAGTGATTGGATCAAGACGTTT.

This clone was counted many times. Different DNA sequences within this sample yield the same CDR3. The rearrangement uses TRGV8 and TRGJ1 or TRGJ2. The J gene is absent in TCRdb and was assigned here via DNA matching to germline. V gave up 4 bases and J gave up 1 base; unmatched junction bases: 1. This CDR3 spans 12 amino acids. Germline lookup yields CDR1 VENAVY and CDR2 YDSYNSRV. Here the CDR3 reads CATWENYYKKLF. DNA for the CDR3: TGTGCCACCTGGGAAAATTATTATAAGAAACTCTTT.